These T cell receptor beta chains were read from a single sample in a study of TIL therapy for anti-PD-1-resistant metastatic lung cancer. Clones were sequenced by immunoSEQ multiplex PCR, and TCRdb holds only the in-frame ones, with some missing. The repertoire holds about 52,000 clones, with 79% as singletons. Sequenced here: blood, sampled at baseline. The source of these receptors is a woman between 30 and 79 years old with non-small cell lung cancer. CDR3s include the opening cysteine and the closing phenylalanine or tryptophan. Each record gives: D gene, J gene, V gene, clone size, CDR3 DNA, CDR3 protein. D genes are given only for firm matches. Where a row states a size, it is once, few, many or the class of an expanded clone; other rows omit it.

D gene: NA
J gene: TRBJ2-7
V gene: TRBV6-1
clone size: once
CDR3 DNA: TGTGCCAGCAGTGAAGCATACCAGGCCTACGAGCAGTACTTC
CDR3 protein: CASSEAYQAYEQYF

D gene: NA
J gene: TRBJ1-2
V gene: TRBV5-6
clone size: NA
CDR3 DNA: TGTGCCAGCAGATTGGGGGTCACAGTTGGGGGCTACACCTTC
CDR3 protein: CASRLGVTVGGYTF

D gene: NA
J gene: TRBJ2-6
V gene: TRBV5-1
clone size: NA
CDR3 DNA: TGCGCCAGCAGCTCCACGACAGGAAGCACTGGGGCCAACGTCCTGACTTTC
CDR3 protein: CASSSTTGSTGANVLTF

D gene: NA
J gene: TRBJ2-7
V gene: TRBV7-9
clone size: NA
CDR3 DNA: TGTGCCAGCAGCTTAGATGGTGACATTACCTACGAGCAGTACTTC
CDR3 protein: CASSLDGDITYEQYF

D gene: NA
J gene: TRBJ2-5
V gene: TRBV7-2
clone size: NA
CDR3 DNA: TGTGCCAGCAGCCGCCGTTGGGGGGTCGAGACCCAGTACTTC
CDR3 protein: CASSRRWGVETQYF

D gene: NA
J gene: TRBJ2-2
V gene: TRBV5-1
clone size: NA
CDR3 DNA: TGCGCCAGCAGGGTGGTCGGCAGTCCCTACACCGGGGAGCTGTTTTTT
CDR3 protein: CASRVVGSPYTGELFF

D gene: NA
J gene: TRBJ1-3
V gene: TRBV7-9
clone size: NA
CDR3 DNA: TGTGCCAGCAGCTTAGTCTCGGCTGGAAACACCATATATTTT
CDR3 protein: CASSLVSAGNTIYF

D gene: TRBD1
J gene: TRBJ2-7
V gene: TRBV18
clone size: NA
CDR3 DNA: TGTGCCAGCTCACCCACAGGGGTATCCTCCTACGAGCAGTACTTC
CDR3 protein: CASSPTGVSSYEQYF

D gene: NA
J gene: TRBJ1-1
V gene: TRBV4-3
clone size: once
CDR3 DNA: TGCGCCAGCAGCCAAGATAGGCTAACGTGGGACACTGAAGCTTTCTTT
CDR3 protein: CASSQDRLTWDTEAFF

D gene: TRBD1
J gene: TRBJ1-4
V gene: TRBV2
clone size: NA
CDR3 DNA: TGTGCCAGCAAACATTTTGGGACAGCAACTAATGAAAAACTGTTTTTT
CDR3 protein: CASKHFGTATNEKLFF

D gene: NA
J gene: TRBJ1-2
V gene: TRBV10-2
clone size: NA
CDR3 DNA: TGCGCCGGAACGACAGATGTTAACTATGGCTACACCTTC
CDR3 protein: CAGTTDVNYGYTF

D gene: NA
J gene: TRBJ1-5
V gene: TRBV7-9
clone size: NA
CDR3 DNA: TGTGCCAGCAGCTCCGGAGGGAGCAATCAGCCCCAGCATTTT
CDR3 protein: CASSSGGSNQPQHF

D gene: NA
J gene: TRBJ2-1
V gene: TRBV7-9
clone size: NA
CDR3 DNA: TGTGCCAGCAGCATCCGGGACACCGACAATGAGCAGTTCTTC
CDR3 protein: CASSIRDTDNEQFF

D gene: NA
J gene: TRBJ2-7
V gene: TRBV6-5
clone size: NA
CDR3 DNA: TGTGCCAGCAGCTGGGGGTGGGACGAGCAGTACTTC
CDR3 protein: CASSWGWDEQYF

D gene: NA
J gene: TRBJ1-2
V gene: TRBV30
clone size: NA
CDR3 DNA: TGTGCCGAAAGGGCACAGGGACTGGGTGGCTACACCTTC
CDR3 protein: CAERAQGLGGYTF

D gene: NA
J gene: TRBJ2-1
V gene: TRBV9
clone size: once
CDR3 DNA: TGTGCCAGCAGCGTAGAAGGGGGCTCCTACAATGAGCAGTTCTTC
CDR3 protein: CASSVEGGSYNEQFF

D gene: NA
J gene: TRBJ1-2
V gene: TRBV9
clone size: NA
CDR3 DNA: TGTGCCAGCAGCGTCACCGGGTTGGGTAACTATGGCTACACCTTC
CDR3 protein: CASSVTGLGNYGYTF

D gene: NA
J gene: TRBJ2-7
V gene: TRBV19
clone size: few
CDR3 DNA: TGTGCCAGTAGTATTGGGGCTACCTCCTACGAGCAGTACTTC
CDR3 protein: CASSIGATSYEQYF

D gene: TRBD1
J gene: TRBJ2-6
V gene: TRBV7-9
clone size: few
CDR3 DNA: TGTGCCAGCAGCGATCCGGGTCGAAGGGGGCTAGGAGGGGCCAACGTCCTGACTTTC
CDR3 protein: CASSDPGRRGLGGANVLTF

D gene: TRBD1
J gene: TRBJ1-2
V gene: TRBV5-1
clone size: NA
CDR3 DNA: TGCGCCAGCAGCCCTGGGACAGGGGTAGGTGGCTACACCTTC
CDR3 protein: CASSPGTGVGGYTF

D gene: NA
J gene: TRBJ1-1
V gene: TRBV5-1
clone size: NA
CDR3 DNA: TGCGCCAGCAGCGCGGACAGAGCATACCTTGAAGCTTTCTTT
CDR3 protein: CASSADRAYLEAFF

D gene: TRBD1
J gene: TRBJ2-7
V gene: TRBV7-8
clone size: NA
CDR3 DNA: TGTGCCAGCAGCTTAGGGGACAGGGGTGACGAGCAGTACTTC
CDR3 protein: CASSLGDRGDEQYF

D gene: NA
J gene: TRBJ1-3
V gene: TRBV18
clone size: NA
CDR3 DNA: TGTGCCAGCTCACCAGGGGGACAATCGACCTCTGGAAACACCATATATTTT
CDR3 protein: CASSPGGQSTSGNTIYF

D gene: TRBD1
J gene: TRBJ1-1
V gene: TRBV6-6
clone size: NA
CDR3 DNA: TGTGCCAGCAGTTACAGGGGGCGGAACACTGAAGCTTTCTTT
CDR3 protein: CASSYRGRNTEAFF

D gene: NA
J gene: TRBJ2-3
V gene: TRBV30
clone size: NA
CDR3 DNA: TGTGCCTGGGCGAGGGCTGGCGGAGGAGATACGCAGTATTTT
CDR3 protein: CAWARAGGGDTQYF

D gene: NA
J gene: TRBJ2-2
V gene: TRBV28
clone size: NA
CDR3 DNA: TGTGCCAGCAGCTCCGGGACTTACACCGGGGAGCTGTTTTTT
CDR3 protein: CASSSGTYTGELFF

D gene: NA
J gene: TRBJ1-2
V gene: TRBV19
clone size: NA
CDR3 DNA: TGTGCCAGTAGTATAGAGCCGGGAGGATCCTTCTATGGCTACACCTTC
CDR3 protein: CASSIEPGGSFYGYTF

D gene: NA
J gene: TRBJ1-4
V gene: TRBV9
clone size: NA
CDR3 DNA: TGTGCCAGCAGCCCGGGATTCAATGAAAAACTGTTTTTT
CDR3 protein: CASSPGFNEKLFF

D gene: TRBD1
J gene: TRBJ1-1
V gene: TRBV9
clone size: NA
CDR3 DNA: TGTGCCAGCAGCCCGCAGGGGGCTGAAGCTTTCTTT
CDR3 protein: CASSPQGAEAFF

D gene: NA
J gene: TRBJ1-2
V gene: TRBV7-9
clone size: NA
CDR3 DNA: TGTGCCAGCAGCTCTAGTGACAGCTACACCTTC
CDR3 protein: CASSSSDSYTF

D gene: TRBD1
J gene: TRBJ1-3
V gene: TRBV7-3
clone size: few
CDR3 DNA: TGTGCCAGCATGCGGACAGGGGAAGCTGGAAACACCATATATTTT
CDR3 protein: CASMRTGEAGNTIYF

D gene: NA
J gene: TRBJ1-4
V gene: TRBV2
clone size: NA
CDR3 DNA: TGTGCCAGCAGTGGGACGGGTACAACTAATGAAAAACTGTTTTTT
CDR3 protein: CASSGTGTTNEKLFF

D gene: NA
J gene: TRBJ2-5
V gene: TRBV10-3
clone size: NA
CDR3 DNA: TGTGCCATCAGTGAGTCGAAACTGGGACAGACCCAGTACTTC
CDR3 protein: CAISESKLGQTQYF

D gene: TRBD2
J gene: TRBJ2-3
V gene: TRBV6-4
clone size: NA
CDR3 DNA: TGTGCCAGCAGTGATTCGACTAGCGGGAGAGGATTAATGGGCACAGATACGCAGTATTTT
CDR3 protein: CASSDSTSGRGLMGTDTQYF